The 8 T cell receptor beta chains given below trace back to one sample, sequenced in a study of T cell responses to AZD1222 COVID-19 vaccine. The table came from immunoSEQ multiplex PCR; TCRdb's copy has only in-frame clones and leaves some out. This sample has 80,000 or so clones, with more than 90% found just once. The sequencing used peripheral blood, collected on day 0 of AZD1222 vaccination. These TCRs come from an adult in good health.

V and J are TRBV2 and TRBJ2-2; tentative D call: TRBD2 (5 bases). This CDR3 has 15 residues. V lost 6 bases and J 2 bases, leaving 13 bases between the germline ends. Germline CDR1 SNHLY, CDR2 FYNNEI. Written as DNA, the CDR3 is TGTGCCAGCAGCCCGACTACCATAAACACCGGGGAGCTGTTTTTT. Encoded protein: CASSPTTINTGELFF.

The chain uses TRBV7-2 and TRBJ1-2; 7 nucleotides line up with TRBD1. The V segment lost 3 bases and the J segment 1 base; nucleotides outside the gene matches: 2. The V gene's germline CDR1 is SGHTA and CDR2 FQGNSA. This CDR3 has 14 amino acids. CDR3 DNA sequence: TGTGCCAGCAGCTTGACAGGGAATAACTATGGCTACACCTTC. It is translated as CASSLTGNNYGYTF.

The chain employs TRBV15 and TRBJ2-2, with D tentatively TRBD2 (5 bases). Deletions cut 2 bases from V and 2 bases from J, with 18 bases between. CDR1 and CDR2 (germline): LNHNV, YYDKDF (reference sequence). This CDR3 region has 18 residues. CDR3 DNA: TGTGCCACCAGCAGATTTCTCGGACCGACGGGAAACACCGGGGAGCTGTTTTTT. Amino acid sequence: CATSRFLGPTGNTGELFF. The variable domain in full, completed from reference TRBV15 and TRBJ2-2, reads DAMVIQNPRYQVTQFGKPVTLSCSQTLNHNVMYWYQQKSSQAPKLLFHYYDKDFNNEADTPDNFQSRRPNTSFCFLDIRSPGLGDTAMYLCATSRFLGPTGNTGELFFGEGSRLTVL.

The chain combines TRBV2 with TRBJ2-4; possibly TRBD1 or TRBD2 for D (5 bases each). The CDR3 is made up of 15 amino acids. Germline loops: CDR1 SNHLY, CDR2 FYNNEI. The germline V and J ends were trimmed by 1 base and 4 bases, with 11 bases remaining between them. This CDR3 reads CASSEDRGPKNIQYF. CDR3 sequence (DNA): TGTGCCAGCAGTGAAGACCGGGGACCAAAAAACATTCAGTACTTC.

The chain employs TRBV19 and TRBJ1-6; D is uncertain. Germline V gene lookup returns CDR1 LNHDA and CDR2 SQIVND (reference sequence). The CDR3 has 14 amino acids. With 3 bases removed from V and 6 bases from J, the gap between germline ends came to 9 bases. CDR3 amino acids: CASSILEGNSPLHF. Here the CDR3 DNA reads TGTGCCAGTAGTATCTTAGAAGGTAATTCACCCCTCCACTTT.

This chain joins TRBV10-3 and TRBJ2-5, with D unresolved. The germline V gene has CDR1 ENHRY and CDR2 SYGVKD. Trimming shortened V by 1 base and J by 4 bases, and 4 bases separated the two germline ends. This CDR3 has 12 residues. The CDR3 spells CAISELAETQYF. The CDR3, as DNA: TGTGCCATCAGTGAGTTGGCAGAGACCCAGTACTTC.

V and J are TRBV30 and TRBJ1-2; 10 positions match TRBD1. Germline V CDR1 and CDR2: GTSNPN, SVGIG (reference sequence). The CDR3 consists of 12 residues. After removal of 8 bases from V and 5 bases from J, the junction contained 5 bases not matched to a gene. The CDR3 loop is CAMGQGRYGYTF. CDR3 bases: TGTGCCATGGGACAGGGGAGGTATGGCTACACCTTC.

The CDR3 DNA reads TGTGCCAGCAGTTACCTTGACAGCGGCTACGAGCAGTACTTC. Protein product: CASSYLDSGYEQYF. The chain uses TRBV6-5 and TRBJ2-7; D possibly matches TRBD1 or TRBD2 (5 bases each). V shed 2 bases and J shed 3 bases, with 11 bases lying between them. This CDR3 region has 14 residues. In germline, CDR1 is MNHEY, CDR2 SVGAGI.